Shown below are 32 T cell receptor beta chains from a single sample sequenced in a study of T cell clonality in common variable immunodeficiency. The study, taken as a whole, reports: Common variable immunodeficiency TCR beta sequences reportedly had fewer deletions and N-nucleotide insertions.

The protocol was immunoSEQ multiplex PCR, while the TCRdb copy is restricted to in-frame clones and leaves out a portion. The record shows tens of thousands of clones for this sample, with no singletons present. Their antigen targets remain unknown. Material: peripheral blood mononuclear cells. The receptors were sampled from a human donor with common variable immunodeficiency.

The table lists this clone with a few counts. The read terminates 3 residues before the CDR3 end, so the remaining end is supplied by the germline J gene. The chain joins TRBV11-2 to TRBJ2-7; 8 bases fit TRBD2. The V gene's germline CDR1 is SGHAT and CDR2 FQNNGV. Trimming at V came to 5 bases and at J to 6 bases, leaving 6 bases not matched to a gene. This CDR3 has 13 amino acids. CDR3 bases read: TGTGCCAGCAGCCTCGGGGGGGTAGGCGAG. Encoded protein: CASSLGGVGE. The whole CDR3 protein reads CASSLGGVGEQYF.

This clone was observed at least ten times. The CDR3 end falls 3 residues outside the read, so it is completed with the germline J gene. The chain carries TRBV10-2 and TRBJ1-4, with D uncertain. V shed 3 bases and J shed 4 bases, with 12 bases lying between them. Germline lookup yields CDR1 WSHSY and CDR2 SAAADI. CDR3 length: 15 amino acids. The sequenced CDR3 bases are TGCGCCAGCAGTGATCTGGCGGGTAATAATGAAAAA. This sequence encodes CASSDLAGNNEK. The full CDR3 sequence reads CASSDLAGNNEKLFF.

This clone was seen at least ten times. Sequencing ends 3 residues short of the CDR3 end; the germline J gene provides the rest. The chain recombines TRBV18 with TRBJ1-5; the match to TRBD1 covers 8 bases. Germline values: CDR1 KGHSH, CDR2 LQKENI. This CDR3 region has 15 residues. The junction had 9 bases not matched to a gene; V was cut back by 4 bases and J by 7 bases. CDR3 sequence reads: CASSHNGQGDQPQHF. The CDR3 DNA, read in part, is TGTGCCAGCTCACATAACGGACAGGGTGACCAGCCC.

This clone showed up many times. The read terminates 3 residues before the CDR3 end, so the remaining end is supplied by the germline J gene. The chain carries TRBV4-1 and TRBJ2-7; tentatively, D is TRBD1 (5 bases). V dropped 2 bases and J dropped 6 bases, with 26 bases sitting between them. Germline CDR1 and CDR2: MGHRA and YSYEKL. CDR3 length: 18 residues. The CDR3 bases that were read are TGCGCCAGCAGCCAAAGTGCTTTAGGTGGTGGGGCCGTTGGCGAG. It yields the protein CASSQSALGGGAVGE. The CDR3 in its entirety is CASSQSALGGGAVGEQYF.

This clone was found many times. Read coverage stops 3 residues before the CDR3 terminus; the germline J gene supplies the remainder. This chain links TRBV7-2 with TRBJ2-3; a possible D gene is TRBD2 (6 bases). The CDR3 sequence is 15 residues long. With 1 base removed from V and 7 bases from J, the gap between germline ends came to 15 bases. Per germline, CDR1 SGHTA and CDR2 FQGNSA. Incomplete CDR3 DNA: TGTGCCAGCAGCTTAGGTAGCGGCCTCGGGAATACG. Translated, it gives CASSLGSGLGNT. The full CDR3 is CASSLGSGLGNTQYF.

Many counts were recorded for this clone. CDR3 sequence: CASSSFDLSKNIQYF. The covered CDR3 bases are TGTGCCAGCAGCTCGTTTGATCTCAGCAAAAACATT. The gene calls are TRBV7-2 and TRBJ2-4; D gene unclear. The CDR3 end is not reached by the read, which stops 3 residues before it; the germline J gene fills it in. Per germline, CDR1 SGHTA and CDR2 FQGNSA. This CDR3 has 15 residues. V dropped 4 bases and J dropped 3 bases, with 13 bases sitting between them.

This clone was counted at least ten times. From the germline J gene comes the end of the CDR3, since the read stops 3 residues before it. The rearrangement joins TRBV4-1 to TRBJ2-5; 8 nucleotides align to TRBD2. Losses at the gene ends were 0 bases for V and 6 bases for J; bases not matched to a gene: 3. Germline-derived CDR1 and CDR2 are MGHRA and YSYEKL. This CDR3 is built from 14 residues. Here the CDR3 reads CASSQDVAGKTQYF. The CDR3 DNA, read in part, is TGCGCCAGCAGCCAAGATGTAGCGGGAAAGACC.

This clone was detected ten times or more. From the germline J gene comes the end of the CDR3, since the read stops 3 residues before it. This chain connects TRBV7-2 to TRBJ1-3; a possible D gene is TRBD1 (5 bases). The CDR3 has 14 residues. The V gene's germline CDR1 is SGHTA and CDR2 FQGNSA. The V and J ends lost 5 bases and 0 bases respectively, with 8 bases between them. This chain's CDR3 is CASSAGHSGNTIYF. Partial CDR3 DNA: TGTGCCAGCAGCGCTGGACACTCTGGAAACACC.

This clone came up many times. The CDR3 bases that were read are TGTGCCAGCAGTTACTCGAGGGATAGCGGGGAGCCAGAGACC. Encoded protein: CASSYSRDSGEPET. The whole CDR3 protein is CASSYSRDSGEPETQYF. The chain combines TRBV6-2 or TRBV6-3 with TRBJ2-5; 8 nucleotides agree with TRBD2. Read coverage stops 3 residues before the CDR3 terminus; the germline J gene supplies the remainder. Germline-derived CDR1 and CDR2 are MNHEY and SVGEGT. The CDR3 spans 17 residues. V lost 0 bases, J lost 4 bases, and 10 bases stayed unmatched.

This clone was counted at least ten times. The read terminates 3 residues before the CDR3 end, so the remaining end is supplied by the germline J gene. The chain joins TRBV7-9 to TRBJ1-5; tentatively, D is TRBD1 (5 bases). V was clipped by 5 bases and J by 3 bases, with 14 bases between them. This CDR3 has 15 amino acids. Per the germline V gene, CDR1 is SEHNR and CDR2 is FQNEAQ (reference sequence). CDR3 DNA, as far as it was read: TGTGCCAGCAGCCTCGGGGGGGGGATCAATCAGCCC. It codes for CASSLGGGINQP. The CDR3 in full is CASSLGGGINQPQHF. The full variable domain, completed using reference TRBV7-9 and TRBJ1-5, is DTGVSQNPRHKITKRGQNVTFRCDPISEHNRLYWYRQTLGQGPEFLTYFQNEAQLEKSRLLSDRFSAERPKGSFSTLEIQRTEQGDSAMYLCASSLGGGINQPQHFGDGTRLSIL.

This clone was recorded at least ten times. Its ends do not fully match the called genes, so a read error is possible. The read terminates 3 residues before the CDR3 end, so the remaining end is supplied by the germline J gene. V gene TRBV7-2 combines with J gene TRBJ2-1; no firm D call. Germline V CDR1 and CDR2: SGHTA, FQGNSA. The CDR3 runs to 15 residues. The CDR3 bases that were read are TGTGCCAGCAGCTTAGTCAGGTTGTCCTCCAATGAG. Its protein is CASSLVRLSSNE. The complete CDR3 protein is CASSLVRLSSNEQFF.

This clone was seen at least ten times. The covered CDR3 bases are TGTGCCAGTAGTACTCAAAGGGGCTCTGGAAACACC. This translates into CASSTQRGSGNT. The whole CDR3 reads CASSTQRGSGNTIYF. This chain uses TRBV19 with TRBJ1-3, with a possible D match to TRBD1 (5 bases). The CDR3 end lies 3 residues beyond the end of the read and is filled in from the germline J gene. The CDR3 is made up of 15 amino acids. Germline V CDR1 and CDR2: LNHDA, SQIVND (reference sequence). Trimming removed 4 bases at V and 0 bases at J, with 10 bases between.

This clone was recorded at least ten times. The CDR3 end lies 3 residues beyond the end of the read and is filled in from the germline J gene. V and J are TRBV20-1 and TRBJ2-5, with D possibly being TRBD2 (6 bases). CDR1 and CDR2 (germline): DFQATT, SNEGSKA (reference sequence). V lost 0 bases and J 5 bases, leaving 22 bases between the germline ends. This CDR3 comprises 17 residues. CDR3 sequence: CSARDLEGLFPRETQYF. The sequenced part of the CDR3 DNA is TGCAGTGCTAGAGATTTGGAGGGACTTTTCCCCCGGGAGACC.

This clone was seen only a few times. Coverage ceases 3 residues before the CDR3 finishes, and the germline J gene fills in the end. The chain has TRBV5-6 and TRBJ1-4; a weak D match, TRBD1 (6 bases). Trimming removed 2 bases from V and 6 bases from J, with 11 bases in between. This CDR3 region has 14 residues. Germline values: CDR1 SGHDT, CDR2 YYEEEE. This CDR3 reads CASSFWGGHEKLFF. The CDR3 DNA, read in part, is TGTGCCAGCAGCTTTTGGGGGGGGCATGAAAAA. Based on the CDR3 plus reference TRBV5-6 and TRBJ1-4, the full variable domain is DAGVTQSPTHLIKTRGQQVTLRCSPKSGHDTVSWYQQALGQGPQFIFQYYEEEERQRGNFPDRFSGHQFPNYSSELNVNALLLGDSALYLCASSFWGGHEKLFFGSGTQLSVL.

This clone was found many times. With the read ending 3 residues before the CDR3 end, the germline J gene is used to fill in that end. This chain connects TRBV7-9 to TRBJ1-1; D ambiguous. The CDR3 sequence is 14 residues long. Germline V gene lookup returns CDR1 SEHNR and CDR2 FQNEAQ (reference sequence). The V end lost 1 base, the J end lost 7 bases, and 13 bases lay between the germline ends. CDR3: CASSLEGFGDEAFF. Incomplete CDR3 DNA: TGTGCCAGCAGCTTAGAAGGGTTCGGGGATGAA.

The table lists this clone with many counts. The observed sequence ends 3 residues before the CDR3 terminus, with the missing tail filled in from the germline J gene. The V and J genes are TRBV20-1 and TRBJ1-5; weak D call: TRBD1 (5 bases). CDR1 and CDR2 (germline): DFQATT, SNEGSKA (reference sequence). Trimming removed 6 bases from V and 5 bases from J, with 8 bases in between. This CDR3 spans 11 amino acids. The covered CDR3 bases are TGCAGTGCCCGGGGGGATCAGCCC. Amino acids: CSARGDQP. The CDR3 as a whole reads CSARGDQPQHF.

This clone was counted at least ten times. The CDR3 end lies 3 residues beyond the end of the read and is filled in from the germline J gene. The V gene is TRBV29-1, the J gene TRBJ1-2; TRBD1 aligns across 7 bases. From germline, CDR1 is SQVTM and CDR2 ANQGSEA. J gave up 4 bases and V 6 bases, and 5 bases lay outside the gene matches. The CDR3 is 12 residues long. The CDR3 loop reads CSVRQGLYGYTF. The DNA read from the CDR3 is TGCAGCGTGCGACAGGGCCTCTATGGC.

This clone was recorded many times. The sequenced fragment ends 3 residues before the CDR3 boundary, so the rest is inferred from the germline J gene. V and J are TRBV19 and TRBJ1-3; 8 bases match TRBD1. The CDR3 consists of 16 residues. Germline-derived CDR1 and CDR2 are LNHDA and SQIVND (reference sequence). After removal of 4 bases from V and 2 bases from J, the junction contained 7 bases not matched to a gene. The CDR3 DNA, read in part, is TGTGCCAGTAGTAAAAGACAGGGGACGACTGGAAACACC. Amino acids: CASSKRQGTTGNT. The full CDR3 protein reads CASSKRQGTTGNTIYF.

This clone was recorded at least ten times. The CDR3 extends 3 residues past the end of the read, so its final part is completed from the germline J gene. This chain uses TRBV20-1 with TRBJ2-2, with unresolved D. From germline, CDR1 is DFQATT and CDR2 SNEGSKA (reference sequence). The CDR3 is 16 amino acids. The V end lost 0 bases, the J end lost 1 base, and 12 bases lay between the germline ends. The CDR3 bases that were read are TGCAGTGCTAGAGATCTAGGAATTGGGAACACCGGGGAG. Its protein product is CSARDLGIGNTGE. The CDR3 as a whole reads CSARDLGIGNTGELFF.

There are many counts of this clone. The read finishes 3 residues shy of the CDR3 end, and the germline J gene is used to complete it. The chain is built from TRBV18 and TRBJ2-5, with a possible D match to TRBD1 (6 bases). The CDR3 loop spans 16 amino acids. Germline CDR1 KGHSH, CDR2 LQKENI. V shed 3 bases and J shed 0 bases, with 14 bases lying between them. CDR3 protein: CASSPPDRLYQETQYF. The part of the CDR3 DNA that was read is TGTGCCAGCTCACCTCCAGACAGGCTATACCAAGAGACC.

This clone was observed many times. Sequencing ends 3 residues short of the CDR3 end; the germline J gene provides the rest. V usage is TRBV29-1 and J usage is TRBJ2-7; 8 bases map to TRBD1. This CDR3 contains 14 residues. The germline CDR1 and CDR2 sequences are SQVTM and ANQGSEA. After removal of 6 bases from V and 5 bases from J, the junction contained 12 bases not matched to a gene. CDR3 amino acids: CSVANNGQGHEQYF. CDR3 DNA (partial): TGCAGCGTCGCAAACAATGGACAGGGCCACGAG.

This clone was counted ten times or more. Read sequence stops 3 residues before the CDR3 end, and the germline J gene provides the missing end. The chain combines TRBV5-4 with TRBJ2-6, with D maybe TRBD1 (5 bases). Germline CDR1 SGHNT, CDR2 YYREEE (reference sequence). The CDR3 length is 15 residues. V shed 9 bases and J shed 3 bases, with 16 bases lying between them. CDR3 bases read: TGTGCCATCCGGAGATTAGGGGTTGGGGCCAACGTC. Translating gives CAIRRLGVGANV. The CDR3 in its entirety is CAIRRLGVGANVLTF. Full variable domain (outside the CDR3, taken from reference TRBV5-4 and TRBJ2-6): ETGVTQSPTHLIKTRGQQVTLRCSSQSGHNTVSWYQQALGQGPQFIFQYYREEENGRGNFPPRFSGLQFPNYSSELNVNALELDDSALYLCAIRRLGVGANVLTFGAGSRLTVL.

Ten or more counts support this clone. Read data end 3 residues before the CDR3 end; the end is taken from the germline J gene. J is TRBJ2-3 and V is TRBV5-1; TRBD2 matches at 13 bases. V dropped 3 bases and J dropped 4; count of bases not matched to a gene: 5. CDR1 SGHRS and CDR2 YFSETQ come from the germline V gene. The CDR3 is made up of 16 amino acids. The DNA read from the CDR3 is TGCGCCAGCAGCTCGGGGACTAGCGGGAAGGCAGATACG. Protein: CASSSGTSGKADT. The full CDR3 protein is CASSSGTSGKADTQYF.

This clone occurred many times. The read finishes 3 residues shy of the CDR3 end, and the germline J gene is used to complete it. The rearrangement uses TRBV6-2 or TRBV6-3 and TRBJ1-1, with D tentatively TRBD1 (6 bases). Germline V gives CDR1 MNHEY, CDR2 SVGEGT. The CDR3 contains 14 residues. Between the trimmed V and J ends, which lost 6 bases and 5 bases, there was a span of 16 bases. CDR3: CASRLGGGFTEAFF. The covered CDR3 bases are TGTGCCAGCAGGCTGGGGGGGGGCTTTACTGAA.

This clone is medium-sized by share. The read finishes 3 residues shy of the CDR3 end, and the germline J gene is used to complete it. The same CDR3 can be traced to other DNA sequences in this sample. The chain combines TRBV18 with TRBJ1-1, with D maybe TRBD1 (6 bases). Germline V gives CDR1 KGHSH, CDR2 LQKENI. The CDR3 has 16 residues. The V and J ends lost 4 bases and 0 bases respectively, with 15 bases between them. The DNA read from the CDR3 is TGTGCCAGCTCACTCTCACAGGGTTCTATGAACACTGAA. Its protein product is CASSLSQGSMNTE. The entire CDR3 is CASSLSQGSMNTEAFF.

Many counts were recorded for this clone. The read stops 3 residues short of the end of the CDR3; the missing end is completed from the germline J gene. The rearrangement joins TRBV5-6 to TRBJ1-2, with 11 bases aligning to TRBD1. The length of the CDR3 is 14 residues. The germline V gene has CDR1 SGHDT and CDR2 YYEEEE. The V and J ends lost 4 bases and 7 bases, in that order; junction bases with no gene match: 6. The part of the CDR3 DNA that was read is TGTGCCAGCAGCCTGGACAGGGGGCTAGGTGGC. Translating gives CASSLDRGLGG. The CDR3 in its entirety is CASSLDRGLGGYTF.

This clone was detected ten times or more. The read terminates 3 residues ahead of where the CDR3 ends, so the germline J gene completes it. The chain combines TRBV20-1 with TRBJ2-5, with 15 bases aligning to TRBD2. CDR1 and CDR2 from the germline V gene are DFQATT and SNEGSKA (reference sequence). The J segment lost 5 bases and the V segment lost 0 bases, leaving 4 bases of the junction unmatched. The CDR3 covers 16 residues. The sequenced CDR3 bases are TGCAGTGCTAGAGACCAGGGACTAGCGGGGGGTGAGACC. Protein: CSARDQGLAGGET. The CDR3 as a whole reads CSARDQGLAGGETQYF.

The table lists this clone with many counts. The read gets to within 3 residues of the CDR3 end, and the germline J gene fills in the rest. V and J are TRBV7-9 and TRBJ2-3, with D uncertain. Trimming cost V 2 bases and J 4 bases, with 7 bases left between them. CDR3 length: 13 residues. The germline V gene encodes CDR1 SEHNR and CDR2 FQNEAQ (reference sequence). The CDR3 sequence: CASSLKGPDTQYF. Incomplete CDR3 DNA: TGTGCCAGCAGCTTAAAGGGCCCAGATACG.

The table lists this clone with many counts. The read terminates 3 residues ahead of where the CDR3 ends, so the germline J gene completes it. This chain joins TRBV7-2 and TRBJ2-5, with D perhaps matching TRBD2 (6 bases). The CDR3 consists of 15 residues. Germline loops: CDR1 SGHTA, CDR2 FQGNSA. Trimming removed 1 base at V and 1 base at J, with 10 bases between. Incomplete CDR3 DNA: TGTGCCAGCAGCTTAGGAGCGGGCAGCCAAGAGACC. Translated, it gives CASSLGAGSQET. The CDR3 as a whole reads CASSLGAGSQETQYF.

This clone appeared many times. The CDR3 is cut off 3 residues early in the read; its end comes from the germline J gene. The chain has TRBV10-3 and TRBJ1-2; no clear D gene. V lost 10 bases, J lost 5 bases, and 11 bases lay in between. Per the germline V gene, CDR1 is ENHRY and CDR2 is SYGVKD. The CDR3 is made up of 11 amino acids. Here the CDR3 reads CATQEGYGYTF. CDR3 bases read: TGTGCCACCCAGGAGGGTTATGGC.

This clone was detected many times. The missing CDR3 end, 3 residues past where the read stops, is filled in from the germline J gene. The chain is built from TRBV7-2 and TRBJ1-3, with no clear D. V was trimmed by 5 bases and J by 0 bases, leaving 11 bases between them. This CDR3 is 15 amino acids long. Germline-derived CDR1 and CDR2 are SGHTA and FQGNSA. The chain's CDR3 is CASSRGLLSGNTIYF. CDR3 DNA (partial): TGTGCCAGCAGCCGCGGGCTCCTCTCTGGAAACACC.

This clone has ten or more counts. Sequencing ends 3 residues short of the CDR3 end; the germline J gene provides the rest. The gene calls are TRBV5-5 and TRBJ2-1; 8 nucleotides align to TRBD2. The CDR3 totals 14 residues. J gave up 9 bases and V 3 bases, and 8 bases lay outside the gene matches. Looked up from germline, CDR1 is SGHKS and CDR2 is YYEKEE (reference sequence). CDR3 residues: CASSSGLGFGEQFF. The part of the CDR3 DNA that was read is TGTGCCAGCAGCTCGGGACTAGGGTTCGGTGAG.